The 13 T cell receptor beta chains given below trace back to one sample, sequenced in a study of cytomegalovirus exposure and HLA in healthy donors. The PCR was carried out with 60 Vbeta primers and 13 Jbeta primers. Assay: immunoSEQ multiplex PCR; the TCRdb copy retains only in-frame clones and omits some. The data show some 190,000 clones, about four fifths seen once. The sequenced sample consisted of PBMCs. These receptors all come from a female donor in good health and CMV-seronegative.

This clone was recorded only once. The V and J genes are TRBV5-1 and TRBJ2-5; 7 bases fit TRBD1. CDR1 is SGHRS and CDR2 is YFSETQ in the germline V gene. This CDR3 is built from 15 residues. The V and J ends lost 1 base and 11 bases, in that order; junction bases with no gene match: 14. The CDR3 nucleotides read TGCGCCAGCAGCTTGCTCCAGGGGGAGTTTTGGGAGCAGTACTTC. This codes for CASSLLQGEFWEQYF.

This chain connects TRBV28 to TRBJ1-2; tentative D call: TRBD1 (6 bases). Germline V gene sequence: CDR1 MDHEN, CDR2 SYDVKM. This CDR3 has 17 amino acids. Deletions cut 3 bases from V and 8 bases from J, with 25 bases between. The CDR3 is CASSLSFYRGGVEGYTF. The CDR3, as DNA: TGTGCCAGCAGTTTGTCTTTTTATAGGGGGGGAGTGGAAGGCTACACCTTC.

This clone has only a few counts. The chain recombines TRBV5-6 with TRBJ2-7; 10 bases agree with TRBD1. After removal of 5 bases from V and 3 bases from J, the junction contained 17 bases not matched to a gene. CDR1 is SGHDT and CDR2 is YYEEEE in the germline V gene. This CDR3 has 18 residues. In nucleotides, the CDR3 is TGTGCCAGCAGGGGGACGACAGGGGGCGAATCTTCCGACTACGAGCAGTACTTC. Translated, it gives CASRGTTGGESSDYEQYF.

CDR3 sequence reads: CASSLPGQGRTDTQYF. The CDR3, as DNA: TGTGCCAGCAGCTTACCGGGACAGGGAAGGACAGATACGCAGTATTTT. The rearrangement links TRBV7-6 to TRBJ2-3; 9 positions match TRBD1. The V segment lost 2 bases and the J segment 3 bases; nucleotides outside the gene matches: 6. Germline CDR1 SGHVS, CDR2 FNYEAQ. The CDR3 totals 16 residues.

The rearrangement links TRBV7-8 to TRBJ1-6, with TRBD1 matching 7 bases. This CDR3 has 18 residues. CDR1 and CDR2 from the germline V gene are SGHVS and FQNEAQ. J gave up 7 bases and V 5 bases, and 17 bases lay outside the gene matches. CDR3 sequence reads: CASSHAGQGVGGNSPLHF. As DNA, the CDR3 is TGTGCCAGCAGCCATGCGGGGCAGGGGGTGGGAGGCAATTCACCCCTCCACTTT. The entire variable domain, with the rest obtained from reference TRBV7-8 and TRBJ1-6, is as follows: GAGVSQSPRYKVAKRGQDVALRCDPISGHVSLFWYQQALGQGPEFLTYFQNEAQLDKSGLPSDRFFAERPEGSVSTLKIQRTQQEDSAVYLCASSHAGQGVGGNSPLHFGNGTRLTVT.

The J gene is TRBJ2-5, the V gene TRBV4-2, with D hard to call. The CDR3 extends over 15 amino acids. In germline, CDR1 is LGHNA, CDR2 YNFKEQ. V gave up 5 bases and J gave up 0 bases, with 13 bases separating them. The CDR3 DNA reads as TGTGCCAGCAGCTCAAGTAACAGTAACCAAGAGACCCAGTACTTC. This translates into CASSSSNSNQETQYF.

The V and J genes are TRBV18 and TRBJ2-2; TRBD2 is a possible D gene (6 bases). Germline CDR1 KGHSH, CDR2 LQKENI. Trimming cost V 5 bases and J 2 bases, with 12 bases left between them. CDR3 size: 15 residues. In DNA, the CDR3 is TGTGCCAGCTCATTCGGGACTGCTAACACCGGGGAGCTGTTTTTT. Translation: CASSFGTANTGELFF.

The V and J genes are TRBV19 and TRBJ2-7, with D possibly TRBD1 on 6 matching bases. In germline, CDR1 is LNHDA, CDR2 SQIVND (reference sequence). This CDR3 has 14 residues. The V and J ends lost 7 bases and 5 bases respectively, with 18 bases between them. The CDR3 DNA follows: TGTGCCAGTAATAAACAGGGTACCCCGGACGAGCAGTACTTC. Translating gives CASNKQGTPDEQYF.

The chain couples TRBV5-1 to TRBJ1-2; 8 bases map to TRBD1. Germline lookup yields CDR1 SGHRS and CDR2 YFSETQ. This CDR3 contains 15 residues. V lost 5 bases and J lost 8; bases outside the gene matches: 14. This chain's CDR3 is CASRKGDDRGGGYTF. CDR3 nucleotide sequence: TGCGCCAGCAGGAAGGGTGATGACAGGGGCGGGGGCTACACCTTC.

This chain joins TRBV7-9 and TRBJ1-2, with unresolved D. This CDR3 spans 13 amino acids. Germline V CDR1 and CDR2: SEHNR, FQNEAQ (reference sequence). Trimming took 3 bases from V and 6 from J, leaving 11 bases between them. CDR3 bases: TGTGCCAGCAGCTTTCCCGGGGTCGATGGCTACACCTTC. Its translation: CASSFPGVDGYTF.

This clone has a handful of counts. Here the CDR3 DNA reads TGTGCCAGCAGCGAAGGGCAGGGGACCCGACTAGCGGGAGCTCGGGAGCAGTACTTC. Its translation is CASSEGQGTRLAGAREQYF. J is TRBJ2-7 and V is TRBV7-9, with 12 bases identical to TRBD2. Germline-derived CDR1 and CDR2 are SEHNR and FQNEAQ (reference sequence). V gave up 5 bases and J gave up 7 bases; unmatched junction bases: 21. This CDR3 has 19 amino acids. The entire variable domain, with the rest obtained from reference TRBV7-9 and TRBJ2-7, is as follows: DTGVSQNPRHKITKRGQNVTFRCDPISEHNRLYWYRQTLGQGPEFLTYFQNEAQLEKSRLLSDRFSAERPKGSFSTLEIQRTEQGDSAMYLCASSEGQGTRLAGAREQYFGPGTRLTVT.

A single count supports this clone. The V and J genes are TRBV19 and TRBJ1-2; 12 bases align to TRBD1. The V segment lost 7 bases and the J segment 4 bases; nucleotides outside the gene matches: 7. CDR3 length: 15 amino acids. The germline V gene has CDR1 LNHDA and CDR2 SQIVND (reference sequence). The CDR3 region is CASNFRDRGPYGYTF. The CDR3 region has the DNA TGTGCCAGTAATTTCCGGGACAGGGGGCCCTATGGCTACACCTTC. The whole variable domain, filled in from reference TRBV19 and TRBJ1-2, reads DGGITQSPKYLFRKEGQNVTLSCEQNLNHDAMYWYRQDPGQGLRLIYYSQIVNDFQKGDIAEGYSVSREKKESFPLTVTSAQKNPTAFYLCASNFRDRGPYGYTFGSGTRLTVV.

The chain links TRBV5-4 to TRBJ2-2, with 7 nucleotides matching TRBD2. Unmatched junction bases numbered 9, after V lost 0 bases and J lost 4 bases. Germline CDR1 SGHNT, CDR2 YYREEE (reference sequence). CDR3 size: 17 residues. The CDR3 protein is CASSLEGAGVGTGELFF. CDR3 DNA: TGTGCCAGCAGCTTGGAAGGGGCGGGAGTGGGCACCGGGGAGCTGTTTTTT. The complete variable domain, with remaining parts taken from reference TRBV5-4 and TRBJ2-2, reads ETGVTQSPTHLIKTRGQQVTLRCSSQSGHNTVSWYQQALGQGPQFIFQYYREEENGRGNFPPRFSGLQFPNYSSELNVNALELDDSALYLCASSLEGAGVGTGELFFGEGSRLTVL.